This T cell receptor beta chain was sequenced for a study of blood T cell repertoires in COVID-19. Study summary: Nucleic acid was either cDNA or gDNA, and it came from T cells, B-cell-depleted T cells, or PBMCs.

Participants came from 20 to 25 US areas, aged roughly 18 to 89 years. Participants' reported clinical history set cohort assignment. Sequencing was performed with immunoSEQ multiplex PCR; in TCRdb, only in-frame clones are kept and a portion is missing. Altogether around 200,000 clones are present, 75% to 90% being singletons, with the ten largest covering 2% to 2.5%. The CDR3 has 13 residues. CDR1 and CDR2 (germline): LGHNA, YNFKEQ. Trimming left V 6 bases short and J 7 bases short, with 12 bases between. The TCR comes from a woman aged 40 to 55 with acute COVID-19. V is TRBV4-2 and J is TRBJ2-2, with D tentatively TRBD2 (6 bases). Sequenced material: PBMCs or T cells enriched from blood (not recorded which). The chain's CDR3 is CASSPGVSGELFF. The CDR3 DNA sequence: TGTGCCAGCAGTCCGGGGGTAAGCGGGGAGCTGTTTTTT.